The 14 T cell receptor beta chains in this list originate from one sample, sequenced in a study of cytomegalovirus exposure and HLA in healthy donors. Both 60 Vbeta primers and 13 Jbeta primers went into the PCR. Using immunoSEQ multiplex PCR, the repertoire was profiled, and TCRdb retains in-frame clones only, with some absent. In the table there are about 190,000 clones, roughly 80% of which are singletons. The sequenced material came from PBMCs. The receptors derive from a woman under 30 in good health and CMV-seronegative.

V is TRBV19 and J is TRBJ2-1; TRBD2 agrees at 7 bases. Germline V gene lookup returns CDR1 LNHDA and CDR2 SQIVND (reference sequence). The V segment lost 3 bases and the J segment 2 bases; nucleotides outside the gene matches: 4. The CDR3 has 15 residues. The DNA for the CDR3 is TGTGCCAGTAGTATGCTCGGGACTACCTACAATGAGCAGTTCTTC. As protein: CASSMLGTTYNEQFF.

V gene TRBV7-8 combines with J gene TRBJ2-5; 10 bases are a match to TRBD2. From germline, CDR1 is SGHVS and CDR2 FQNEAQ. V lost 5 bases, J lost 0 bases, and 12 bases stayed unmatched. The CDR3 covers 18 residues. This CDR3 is CASSPPLAGEMYQETQYF. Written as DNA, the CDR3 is TGTGCCAGCAGCCCTCCCCTAGCGGGGGAAATGTACCAAGAGACCCAGTACTTC.

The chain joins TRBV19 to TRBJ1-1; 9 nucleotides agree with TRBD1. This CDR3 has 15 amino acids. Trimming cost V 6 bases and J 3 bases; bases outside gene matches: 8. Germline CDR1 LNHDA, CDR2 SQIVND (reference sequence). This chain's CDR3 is CASSILRQGDTEAFF. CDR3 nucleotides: TGTGCCAGTAGCATTCTCCGACAGGGGGACACTGAAGCTTTCTTT.

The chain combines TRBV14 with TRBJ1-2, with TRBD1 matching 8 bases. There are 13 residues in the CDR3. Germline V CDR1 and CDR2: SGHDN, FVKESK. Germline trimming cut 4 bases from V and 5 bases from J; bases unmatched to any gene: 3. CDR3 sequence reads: CASSRQGIYGYTF. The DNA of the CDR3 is TGTGCCAGCAGCCGACAGGGGATTTATGGCTACACCTTC.

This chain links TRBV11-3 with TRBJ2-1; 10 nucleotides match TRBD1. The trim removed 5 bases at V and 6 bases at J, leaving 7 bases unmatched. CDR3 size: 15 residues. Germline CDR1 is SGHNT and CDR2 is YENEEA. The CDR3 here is CASSVNRDRGNEQFF. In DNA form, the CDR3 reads TGTGCCAGCAGCGTCAACCGGGACAGGGGCAATGAGCAGTTCTTC.

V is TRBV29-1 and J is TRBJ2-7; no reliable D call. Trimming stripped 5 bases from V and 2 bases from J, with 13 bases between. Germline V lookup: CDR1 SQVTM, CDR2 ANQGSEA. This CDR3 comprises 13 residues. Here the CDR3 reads CSVLLGRTYEQYF. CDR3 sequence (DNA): TGCAGCGTTCTCTTGGGCCGTACCTACGAGCAGTACTTC.

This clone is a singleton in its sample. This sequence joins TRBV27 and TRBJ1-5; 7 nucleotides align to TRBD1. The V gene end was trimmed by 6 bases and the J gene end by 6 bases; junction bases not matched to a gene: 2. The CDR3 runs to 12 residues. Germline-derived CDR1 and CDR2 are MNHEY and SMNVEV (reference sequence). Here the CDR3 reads CASSTGVQPQHF. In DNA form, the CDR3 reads TGTGCCAGCAGCACAGGGGTTCAGCCCCAGCATTTT.

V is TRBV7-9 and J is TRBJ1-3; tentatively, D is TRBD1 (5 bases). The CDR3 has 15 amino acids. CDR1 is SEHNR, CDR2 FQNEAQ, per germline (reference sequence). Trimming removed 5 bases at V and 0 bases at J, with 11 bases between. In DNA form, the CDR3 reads TGTGCCAGCAGCCCACAGGTTTCCTCTGGAAACACCATATATTTT. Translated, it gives CASSPQVSSGNTIYF.

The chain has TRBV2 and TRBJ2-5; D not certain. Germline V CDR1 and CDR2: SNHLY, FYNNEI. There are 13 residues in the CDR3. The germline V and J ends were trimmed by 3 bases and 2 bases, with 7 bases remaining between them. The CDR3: CASSESTQETQYF. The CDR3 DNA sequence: TGTGCCAGCAGTGAGTCTACGCAAGAGACCCAGTACTTC.

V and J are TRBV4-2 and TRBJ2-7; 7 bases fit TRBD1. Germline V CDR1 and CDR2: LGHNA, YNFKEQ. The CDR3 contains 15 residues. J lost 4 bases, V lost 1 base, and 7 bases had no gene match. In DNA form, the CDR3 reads TGTGCCAGCAGCCAAGGAGGTTCCAGGGGGTACGAGCAGTACTTC. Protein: CASSQGGSRGYEQYF.

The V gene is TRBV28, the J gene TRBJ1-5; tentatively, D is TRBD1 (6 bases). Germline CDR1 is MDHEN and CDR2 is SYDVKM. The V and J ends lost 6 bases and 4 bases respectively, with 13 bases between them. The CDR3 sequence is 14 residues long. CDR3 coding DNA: TGTGCCAGCAGACAGGGATCGGTGAATCAGCCCCAGCATTTT. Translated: CASRQGSVNQPQHF.

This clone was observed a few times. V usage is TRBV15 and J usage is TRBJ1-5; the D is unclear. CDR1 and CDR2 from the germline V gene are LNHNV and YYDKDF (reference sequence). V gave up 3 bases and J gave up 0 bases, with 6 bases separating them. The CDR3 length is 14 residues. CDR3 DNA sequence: TGTGCCACCAGCAGGTCCGGTAGCAATCAGCCCCAGCATTTT. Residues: CATSRSGSNQPQHF.

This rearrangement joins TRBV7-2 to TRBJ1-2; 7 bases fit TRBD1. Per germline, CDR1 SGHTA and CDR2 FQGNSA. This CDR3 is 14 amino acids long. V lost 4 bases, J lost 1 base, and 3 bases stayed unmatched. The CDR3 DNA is TGTGCCAGCAGCTCAGGGGGTGTTAACTATGGCTACACCTTC. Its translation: CASSSGGVNYGYTF.

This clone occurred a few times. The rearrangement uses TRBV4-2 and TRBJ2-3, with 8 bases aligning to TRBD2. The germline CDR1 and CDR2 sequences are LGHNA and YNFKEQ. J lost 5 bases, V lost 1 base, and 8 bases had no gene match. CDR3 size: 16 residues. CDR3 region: CASSQVSAGGKDTQYF. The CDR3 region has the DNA TGTGCCAGCAGCCAAGTAAGCGCGGGGGGAAAAGATACGCAGTATTTT.